This T cell receptor (beta chain) came from a study of tumor-infiltrating lymphocytes in primary liver carcinoma. The V gene's germline CDR1 is MNHNS and CDR2 SASEGT. Between the trimmed V and J ends, which lost 5 bases and 8 bases, there was a span of 12 bases. The CDR3 is made up of 12 amino acids. Reverse transcription of 500 ng total RNA with a constant-region primer produced TCR beta cDNA. For TCR beta, libraries were produced by three nested multiplex PCR rounds using slightly modified ARM-PCR. The first two PCR rounds used TRBV1-TRBV30 forward primers with a C-beta reverse primer, 9 to 11 cycles each. TCRdb re-analysed the multiplex PCR reads in MiXCR, keeping a single row per CDR3 protein. The repertoire includes 330,000 or so distinct CDR3 sequences, about 65% of them detected once, and about 6.5% sits in the top ten. Regarding this clonotype: A much bigger clone sits one base away, suggesting this may be a read error.

Unsorted whole blood yielded blood RNA, and germline DNA was extracted as well. The source of this sequence is a man aged 35 to 55 with primary liver carcinoma and hepatitis B virus infection. The specimen was peripheral blood. This chain connects TRBV6-1 to TRBJ1-1; D not resolved. The CDR3 reads CASSFHLGEAFF. The CDR3 region has the DNA TGTGCCAGCAGTTTTCACTTAGGCGAAGCTTTCTTT.